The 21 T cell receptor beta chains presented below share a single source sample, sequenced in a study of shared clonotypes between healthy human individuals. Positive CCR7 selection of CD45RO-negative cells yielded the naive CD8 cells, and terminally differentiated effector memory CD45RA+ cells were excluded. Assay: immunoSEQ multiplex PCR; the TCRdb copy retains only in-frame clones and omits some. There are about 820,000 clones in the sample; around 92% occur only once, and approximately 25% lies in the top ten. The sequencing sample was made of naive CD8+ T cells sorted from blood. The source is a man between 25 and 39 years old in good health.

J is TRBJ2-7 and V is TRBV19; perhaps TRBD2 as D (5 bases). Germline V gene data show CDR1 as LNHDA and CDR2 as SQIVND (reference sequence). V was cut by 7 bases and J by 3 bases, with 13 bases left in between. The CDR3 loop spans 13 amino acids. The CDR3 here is CASTTSGLYEQYF. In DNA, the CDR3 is TGTGCCAGTACTACCAGCGGCCTCTACGAGCAGTACTTC. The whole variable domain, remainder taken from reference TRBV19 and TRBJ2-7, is DGGITQSPKYLFRKEGQNVTLSCEQNLNHDAMYWYRQDPGQGLRLIYYSQIVNDFQKGDIAEGYSVSREKKESFPLTVTSAQKNPTAFYLCASTTSGLYEQYFGPGTRLTVT.

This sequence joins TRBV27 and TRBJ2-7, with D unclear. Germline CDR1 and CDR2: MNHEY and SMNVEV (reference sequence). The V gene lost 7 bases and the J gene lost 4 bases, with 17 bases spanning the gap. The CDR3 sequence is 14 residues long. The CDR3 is CASKFSYGLYEQYF. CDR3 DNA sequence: TGTGCCAGCAAGTTCTCTTATGGGTTGTACGAGCAGTACTTC.

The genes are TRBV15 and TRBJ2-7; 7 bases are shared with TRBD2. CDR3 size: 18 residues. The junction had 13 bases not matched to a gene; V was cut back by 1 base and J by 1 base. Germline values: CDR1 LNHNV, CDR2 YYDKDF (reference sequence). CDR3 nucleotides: TGTGCCACCAGCAGAGGGTCTAGCGGTGACCTTTTGTCCTACGAGCAGTACTTC. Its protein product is CATSRGSSGDLLSYEQYF.

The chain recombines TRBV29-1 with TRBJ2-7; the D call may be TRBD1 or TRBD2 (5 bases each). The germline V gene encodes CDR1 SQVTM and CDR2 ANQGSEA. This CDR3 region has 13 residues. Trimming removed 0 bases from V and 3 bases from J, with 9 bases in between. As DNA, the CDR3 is TGCAGCGTTGAAGAGGGACCGAACTACGAGCAGTACTTC. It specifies CSVEEGPNYEQYF.

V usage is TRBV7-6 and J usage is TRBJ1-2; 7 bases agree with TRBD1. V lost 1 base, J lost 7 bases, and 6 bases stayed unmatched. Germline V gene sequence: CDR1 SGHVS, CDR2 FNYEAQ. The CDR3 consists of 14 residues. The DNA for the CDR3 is TGTGCCAGCAGCTTAGGGGAGGGGGCGGTTGGCTACACCTTC. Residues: CASSLGEGAVGYTF.

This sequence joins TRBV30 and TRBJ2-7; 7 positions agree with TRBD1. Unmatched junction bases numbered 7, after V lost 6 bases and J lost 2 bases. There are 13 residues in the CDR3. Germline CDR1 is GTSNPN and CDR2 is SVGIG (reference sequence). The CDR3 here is CACSEDRAYEQYF. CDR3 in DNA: TGTGCCTGTTCCGAAGACAGGGCCTACGAGCAGTACTTC.

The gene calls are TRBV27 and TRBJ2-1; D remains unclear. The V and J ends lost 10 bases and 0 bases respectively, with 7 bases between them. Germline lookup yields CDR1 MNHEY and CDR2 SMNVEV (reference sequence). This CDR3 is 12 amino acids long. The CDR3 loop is CAIYSSYNEQFF. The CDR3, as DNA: TGTGCCATCTATAGCTCCTACAATGAGCAGTTCTTC.

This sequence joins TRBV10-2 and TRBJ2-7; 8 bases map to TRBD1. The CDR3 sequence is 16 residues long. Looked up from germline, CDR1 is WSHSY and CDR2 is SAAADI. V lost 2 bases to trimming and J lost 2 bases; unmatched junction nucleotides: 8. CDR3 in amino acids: CASSEPGTGFPYEQYF. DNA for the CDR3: TGCGCCAGCAGTGAGCCCGGGACAGGCTTCCCCTACGAGCAGTACTTC.

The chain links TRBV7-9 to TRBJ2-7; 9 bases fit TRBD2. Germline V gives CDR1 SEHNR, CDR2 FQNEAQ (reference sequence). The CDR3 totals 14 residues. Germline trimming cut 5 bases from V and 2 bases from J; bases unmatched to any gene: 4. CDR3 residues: CASSPLAGTYEQYF. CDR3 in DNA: TGTGCCAGCAGCCCCCTAGCGGGGACCTACGAGCAGTACTTC.

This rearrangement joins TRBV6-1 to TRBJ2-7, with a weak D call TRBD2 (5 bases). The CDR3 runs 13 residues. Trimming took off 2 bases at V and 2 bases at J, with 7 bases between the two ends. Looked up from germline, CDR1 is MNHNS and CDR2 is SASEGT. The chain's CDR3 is CASSELAPYEQYF. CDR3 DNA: TGTGCCAGCAGTGAACTAGCACCCTACGAGCAGTACTTC.

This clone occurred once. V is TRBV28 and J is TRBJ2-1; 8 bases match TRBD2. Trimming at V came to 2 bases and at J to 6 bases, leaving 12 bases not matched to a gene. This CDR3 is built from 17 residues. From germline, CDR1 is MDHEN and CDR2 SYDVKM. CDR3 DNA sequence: TGTGCCAGCAGTTTAAGAGTGGGTGGGCTAGCGGGCAATGAGCAGTTCTTC. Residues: CASSLRVGGLAGNEQFF.

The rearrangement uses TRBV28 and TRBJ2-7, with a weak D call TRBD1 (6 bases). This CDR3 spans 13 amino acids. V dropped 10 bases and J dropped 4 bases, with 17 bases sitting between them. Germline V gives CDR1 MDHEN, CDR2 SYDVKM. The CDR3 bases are TGTGCCACCGGCCGGGACACCCTATACGAGCAGTACTTC. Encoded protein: CATGRDTLYEQYF.

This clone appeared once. The CDR3 bases are TGTGCCAGCAGTTTGAGGCTAGGTGGGGAGCAGTACTTC. Protein product: CASSLRLGGEQYF. J is TRBJ2-7 and V is TRBV27; D is unclear. The V gene's germline CDR1 is MNHEY and CDR2 SMNVEV (reference sequence). V lost 3 bases and J lost 7, with 13 bases in between. The CDR3 has 13 amino acids.

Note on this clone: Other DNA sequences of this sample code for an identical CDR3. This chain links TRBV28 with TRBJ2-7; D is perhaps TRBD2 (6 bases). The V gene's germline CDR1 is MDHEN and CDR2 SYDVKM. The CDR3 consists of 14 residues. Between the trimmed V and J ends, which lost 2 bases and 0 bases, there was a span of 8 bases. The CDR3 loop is CASSLGGSSYEQYF. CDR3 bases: TGTGCCAGCAGTTTAGGGGGGAGCTCCTACGAGCAGTACTTC. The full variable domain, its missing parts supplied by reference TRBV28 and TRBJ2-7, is DVKVTQSSRYLVKRTGEKVFLECVQDMDHENMFWYRQDPGLGLRLIYFSYDVKMKEKGDIPEGYSVSREKKERFSLILESASTNQTSMYLCASSLGGSSYEQYFGPGTRLTVT.

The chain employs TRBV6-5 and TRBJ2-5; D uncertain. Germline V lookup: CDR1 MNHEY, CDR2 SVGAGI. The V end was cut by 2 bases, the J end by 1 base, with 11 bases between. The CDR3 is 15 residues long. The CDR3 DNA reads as TGTGCCAGCAGTTACCTCGACCTCACCCAAGAGACCCAGTACTTC. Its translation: CASSYLDLTQETQYF.

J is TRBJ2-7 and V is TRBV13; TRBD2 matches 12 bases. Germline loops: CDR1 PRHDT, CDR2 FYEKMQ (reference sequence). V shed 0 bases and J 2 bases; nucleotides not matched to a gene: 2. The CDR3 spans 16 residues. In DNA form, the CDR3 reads TGTGCCAGCAGCTTAGGGCTAGCGGGAGGGACCTACGAGCAGTACTTC. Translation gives CASSLGLAGGTYEQYF.

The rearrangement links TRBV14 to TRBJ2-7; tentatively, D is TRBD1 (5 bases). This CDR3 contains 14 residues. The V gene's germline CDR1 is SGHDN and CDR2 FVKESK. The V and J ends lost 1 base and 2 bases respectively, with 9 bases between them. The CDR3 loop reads CASSQGSGTYEQYF. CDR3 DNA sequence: TGTGCCAGCAGCCAAGGCTCAGGGACCTACGAGCAGTACTTC.

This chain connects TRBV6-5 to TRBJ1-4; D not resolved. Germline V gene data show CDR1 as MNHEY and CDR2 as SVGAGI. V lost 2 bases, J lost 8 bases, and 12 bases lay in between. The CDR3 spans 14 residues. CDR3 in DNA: TGTGCCAGCAGTTACGTGGCTGCCTCAGAAAAACTGTTTTTT. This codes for CASSYVAASEKLFF.

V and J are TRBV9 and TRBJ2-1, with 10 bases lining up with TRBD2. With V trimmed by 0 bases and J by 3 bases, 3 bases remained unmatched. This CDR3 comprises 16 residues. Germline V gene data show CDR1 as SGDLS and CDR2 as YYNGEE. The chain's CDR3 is CASSVVAGGGYNEQFF. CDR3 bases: TGTGCCAGCAGCGTAGTAGCGGGAGGTGGCTACAATGAGCAGTTCTTC.

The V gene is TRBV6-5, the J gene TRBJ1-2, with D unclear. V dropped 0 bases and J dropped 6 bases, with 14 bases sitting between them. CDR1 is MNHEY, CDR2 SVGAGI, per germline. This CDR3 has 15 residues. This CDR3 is CASSYSDGSSNGYTF. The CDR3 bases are TGTGCCAGCAGTTACTCTGATGGCAGTAGTAATGGCTACACCTTC.

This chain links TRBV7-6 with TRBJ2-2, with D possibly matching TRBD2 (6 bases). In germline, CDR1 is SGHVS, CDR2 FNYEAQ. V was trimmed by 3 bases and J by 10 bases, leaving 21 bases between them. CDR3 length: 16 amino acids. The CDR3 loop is CASSFLSGLALAELFF. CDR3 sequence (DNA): TGTGCCAGCAGCTTTCTCTCGGGGCTAGCGCTGGCGGAGCTGTTTTTT.